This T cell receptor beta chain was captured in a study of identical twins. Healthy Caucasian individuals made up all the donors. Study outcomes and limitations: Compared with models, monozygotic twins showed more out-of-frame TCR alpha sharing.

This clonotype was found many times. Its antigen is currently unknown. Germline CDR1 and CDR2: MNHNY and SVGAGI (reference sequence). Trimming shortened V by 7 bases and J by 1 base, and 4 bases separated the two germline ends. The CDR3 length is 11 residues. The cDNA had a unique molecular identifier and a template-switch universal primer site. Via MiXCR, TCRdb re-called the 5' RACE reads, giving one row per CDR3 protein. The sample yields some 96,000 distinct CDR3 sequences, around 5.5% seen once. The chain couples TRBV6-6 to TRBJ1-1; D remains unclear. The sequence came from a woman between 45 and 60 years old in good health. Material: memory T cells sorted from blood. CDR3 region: CASKANTEAFF. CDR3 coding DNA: TGTGCCAGCAAGGCGAACACTGAAGCTTTCTTT.